One sample yielded the 23 T cell receptor beta chains listed below, sequenced in a study of STAT3 mutations in large granular lymphocyte leukemia. Antigen specificity for these receptors is unknown. Clones were sequenced by immunoSEQ multiplex PCR, and TCRdb holds only the in-frame ones, with some missing. Of about 19,000 clones in the sample, 92% were seen once. Findings and limits, study-wide: Every T-cell large granular lymphocyte leukemia patient had at least one immunodominant TCR beta clonotype.

Sequenced input: peripheral blood mononuclear cells. The receptors shown here come from a man aged 55-75 years with T-cell large granular lymphocyte leukemia. Some clones in this sample may be carry-over from other donors' samples.

The chain uses TRBV25-1 and TRBJ1-1, with D possibly being TRBD1 (5 bases). Trimming pared 3 bases from V and 11 bases from J, leaving 16 bases between. This CDR3 is built from 13 residues. Germline CDR1 is MGHDK and CDR2 is SYGVNS. The CDR3 loop reads CASSDQGPLVAFF. The DNA of the CDR3 is TGTGCCAGCAGTGATCAGGGTCCCCTGGTGGCTTTCTTT.

This clone was counted once. The chain is built from TRBV5-1 and TRBJ2-5; 8 nucleotides match TRBD1. The junction had 12 bases not matched to a gene; V was cut back by 4 bases and J by 7 bases. CDR1 is SGHRS, CDR2 YFSETQ, per germline. The CDR3 runs to 15 residues. The CDR3 reads CASSQGQGTGRTQYF. In DNA form, the CDR3 reads TGCGCCAGCAGCCAAGGACAGGGTACTGGGAGGACCCAGTACTTC.

The chain has TRBV6-5 and TRBJ1-4; 7 positions agree with TRBD1. The germline gives CDR1 MNHEY, CDR2 SVGAGI. Losses at the gene ends were 2 bases for V and 0 bases for J; bases not matched to a gene: 3. The CDR3 has 16 amino acids. CDR3 nucleotide sequence: TGTGCCAGCAGTTACCTCCAGGGGGCAACTAATGAAAAACTGTTTTTT. Protein sequence: CASSYLQGATNEKLFF.

The CDR3 sequence is CASTEAETNNEKLFF. The CDR3 nucleotides are TGTGCCAGCACCGAGGCGGAGACCAATAATGAAAAACTGTTTTTT. The gene calls are TRBV28 and TRBJ1-4; D call uncertain. Germline V lookup: CDR1 MDHEN, CDR2 SYDVKM. The length of the CDR3 is 15 residues. V lost 7 bases and J lost 4, with 16 bases in between.

The chain links TRBV7-2 to TRBJ1-2, with 7 nucleotides matching TRBD1. The germline V gene encodes CDR1 SGHTA and CDR2 FQGNSA. With V trimmed by 2 bases and J by 4 bases, 1 base remained unmatched. The length of the CDR3 is 13 residues. CDR3 DNA sequence: TGTGCCAGCAGCTTAAACAGGGGCTATGGCTACACCTTC. As protein: CASSLNRGYGYTF.

CDR3 loop: CASDGGETQYF. In DNA, the CDR3 is TGTGCCTCCGATGGGGGGGAGACCCAGTACTTC. The chain has TRBV30 and TRBJ2-5, with a possible D match to TRBD2 (6 bases). The CDR3 length is 11 residues. The V gene lost 7 bases and the J gene lost 5 bases, with 11 bases spanning the gap. In germline, CDR1 is GTSNPN, CDR2 SVGIG (reference sequence).

This chain uses TRBV27 with TRBJ2-1; 12 bases agree with TRBD2. The CDR3 spans 20 residues. Unmatched junction bases numbered 18, after V lost 3 bases and J lost 6 bases. Germline CDR1 is MNHEY and CDR2 is SMNVEV (reference sequence). The DNA of the CDR3 is TGTGCCAGCAGTTTTCGGGGGCGGCTAGCGGGAGGGCCGGGAATCAATGAGCAGTTCTTC. Its protein is CASSFRGRLAGGPGINEQFF.

The rearrangement links TRBV30 to TRBJ2-2; D is uncertain. The V gene lost 3 bases and the J gene lost 0 bases, with 5 bases spanning the gap. Germline CDR1 is GTSNPN and CDR2 is SVGIG (reference sequence). The CDR3 sequence is 13 residues long. The CDR3 coding sequence is TGTGCCTGGAGATTTTCGAACACCGGGGAGCTGTTTTTT. Amino acids: CAWRFSNTGELFF.

This clone occurred a few times. The J gene is TRBJ2-2, the V gene TRBV5-1; 7 bases are a match to TRBD2. V was pared by 0 bases and J by 5 bases, with 10 bases of the junction left unmatched. The CDR3 is made up of 17 amino acids. Germline-derived CDR1 and CDR2 are SGHRS and YFSETQ. CDR3 DNA sequence: TGCGCCAGCAGCTTGGTGGCGGGAGCATTCGGAACCGGGGAGCTGTTTTTT. The encoded protein is CASSLVAGAFGTGELFF.

This clone appeared a single time. V and J are TRBV27 and TRBJ1-5; tentative D call: TRBD1 (6 bases). This CDR3 comprises 17 residues. The V gene lost 5 bases and the J gene lost 0 bases, with 17 bases spanning the gap. The germline gives CDR1 MNHEY, CDR2 SMNVEV (reference sequence). The CDR3 sequence is CASSHRTDGNSNQPQHF. Here the CDR3 DNA reads TGTGCCAGCAGTCACCGGACAGATGGAAATAGCAATCAGCCCCAGCATTTT.

This clone was recorded once. The V gene is TRBV27, the J gene TRBJ2-3; 7 bases fit TRBD2. The CDR3 contains 16 residues. The germline V gene encodes CDR1 MNHEY and CDR2 SMNVEV (reference sequence). V was pared by 5 bases and J by 0 bases, with 8 bases of the junction left unmatched. The CDR3 DNA reads as TGTGCCAGCAGTACCTGGGACTACCTGAGCACAGATACGCAGTATTTT. This encodes CASSTWDYLSTDTQYF.

This clone was observed a single time. CDR3 protein: CASSPRRTDTYEQYF. The DNA for the CDR3 is TGTGCCAGCTCACCACGTAGGACAGATACCTACGAGCAGTACTTC. V usage is TRBV18 and J usage is TRBJ2-7, with D perhaps matching TRBD1 (6 bases). The germline CDR1 and CDR2 sequences are KGHSH and LQKENI. CDR3 length: 15 amino acids. V lost 1 base and J 2 bases, leaving 12 bases between the germline ends.

The CDR3 reads CASSFGLVTDTQYF. CDR3 in DNA: TGTGCCAGCAGTTTCGGCCTAGTAACAGATACGCAGTATTTT. V and J are TRBV27 and TRBJ2-3; D is unresolved. There are 14 residues in the CDR3. Deletions cut 3 bases from V and 3 bases from J, with 10 bases between. Germline-derived CDR1 and CDR2 are MNHEY and SMNVEV (reference sequence).

This chain joins TRBV5-4 and TRBJ2-3; TRBD1 aligns across 8 bases. Looked up from germline, CDR1 is SGHNT and CDR2 is YYREEE (reference sequence). Trimming took 1 base from V and 4 from J; bases not matched to a gene: 8. The CDR3 is 16 residues long. The CDR3 DNA reads TGTGCCAGCAGCTTGTACGCAGGGGGCAGGGCAGATACGCAGTATTTT. Protein sequence: CASSLYAGGRADTQYF.

The genes are TRBV6-1 and TRBJ2-7, with D unclear. Trimming cost V 1 base and J 1 base, with 8 bases left between them. Germline V gene sequence: CDR1 MNHNS, CDR2 SASEGT. This CDR3 contains 14 residues. CDR3 nucleotides: TGTGCCAGCAGTGAAGGGGTAGTTTCCTACGAGCAGTACTTC. Translating gives CASSEGVVSYEQYF.

The chain couples TRBV5-1 to TRBJ2-7; possibly TRBD1 for D (5 bases). Per germline, CDR1 SGHRS and CDR2 YFSETQ. The CDR3 contains 14 residues. V was shortened by 4 bases and J by 5 bases, with 16 bases between the two germline ends. The CDR3 sequence is CASSLGHPLNEQYF. DNA of the CDR3: TGCGCCAGCAGCCTTGGACATCCCCTCAACGAGCAGTACTTC.

This clone was recorded only once. The chain uses TRBV9 and TRBJ2-7; weak D call: TRBD1 (5 bases). V lost 0 bases, J lost 4 bases, and 14 bases lay in between. CDR1 is SGDLS, CDR2 YYNGEE, per germline. The CDR3 extends over 15 amino acids. CDR3 residues: CASSVGVAPGYEQYF. The DNA of the CDR3 is TGTGCCAGCAGCGTAGGGGTGGCGCCAGGGTACGAGCAGTACTTC.

This rearrangement joins TRBV11-2 to TRBJ2-6; 8 bases fit TRBD1. The CDR3 is 17 residues long. The germline V gene encodes CDR1 SGHAT and CDR2 FQNNGV. J lost 0 bases, V lost 3 bases, and 4 bases had no gene match. Written as DNA, the CDR3 is TGTGCCAGCAGCTTGGGACAGGACCCCTCTGGGGCCAACGTCCTGACTTTC. The encoded protein is CASSLGQDPSGANVLTF.

The chain employs TRBV5-6 and TRBJ1-1; 9 nucleotides line up with TRBD1. The germline V gene encodes CDR1 SGHDT and CDR2 YYEEEE. The CDR3 covers 19 residues. V was clipped by 4 bases and J by 6 bases; unmatched bases: 22. In DNA, the CDR3 is TGTGCCAGCAGCCGATACGCAGGGACAGGGATAATAGCGGGGCCTGAAGCTTTCTTT. Amino acids: CASSRYAGTGIIAGPEAFF.

CDR3 DNA: TGTGCCAGCAGTTTACGACAGAACTACGAGCAGTACTTC. The encoded protein is CASSLRQNYEQYF. The chain employs TRBV27 and TRBJ2-7, with D tentatively TRBD1 (5 bases). The ends were cut back, 2 bases at V and 3 bases at J, with 8 bases in the middle. The CDR3 contains 13 residues. CDR1 is MNHEY, CDR2 SMNVEV, per germline (reference sequence).

The rearrangement joins TRBV15 to TRBJ1-2; 7 nucleotides line up with TRBD1. CDR1 is LNHNV and CDR2 is YYDKDF in the germline V gene (reference sequence). This CDR3 is 15 amino acids long. V lost 3 bases, J lost 13 bases, and 17 bases stayed unmatched. Here the CDR3 reads CATSRTGSPRRLFTF. The CDR3 DNA is TGTGCCACCAGCAGGACAGGGTCGCCTCGGAGGTTGTTCACCTTC.

This chain uses TRBV5-1 with TRBJ1-1, with D perhaps matching TRBD1 (5 bases). The CDR3 is 14 residues long. V gave up 4 bases and J gave up 4 bases, with 14 bases separating them. Germline CDR1 is SGHRS and CDR2 is YFSETQ. CDR3 residues: CASSRSGAGTEAFF. CDR3 bases: TGCGCCAGCAGCCGGTCCGGGGCAGGCACTGAAGCTTTCTTT.

CDR3 residues: CASSLGPDQPQHF. Here the CDR3 DNA reads TGCGCCAGCAGCTTGGGGCCGGATCAGCCCCAGCATTTT. The chain links TRBV5-1 to TRBJ1-5; D is uncertain. Germline V gene lookup returns CDR1 SGHRS and CDR2 YFSETQ. The CDR3 has 13 residues. Trimming shortened V by 0 bases and J by 5 bases, and 6 bases separated the two germline ends.